These 28 T cell receptor beta chains were all obtained from the same sample, sequenced in a study of T cells expressing NK-cell markers. TCRdb reanalyzed the 5' RACE reads, giving one entry per CDR3 protein sequence and no DNA. The table gives 200,000 to 300,000 distinct CDR3 sequences; the top ten clones make up roughly 0.4% of it. The sequenced sample was blood T cells: a sorted CD56 or NKG2C T cell subset, CD4+ or CD8+ T cells, or bulk PBMC T cells (not recorded which). The origin of the receptors is a young man in good health.

The chain has TRBV12-3 or TRBV12-4 and TRBJ1-1. The CDR3 covers 11 residues. The CDR3 sequence is CASATTAKAFF.

CDR3 region: CASSKRDRGYEQYF. The chain links TRBV30 to TRBJ2-7; TCRdb picks TRBD1, but there is no DNA to check that call. CDR3 size: 14 residues. Germline loops: CDR1 GTSNPN, CDR2 SVGIG (reference sequence).

The chain employs TRBV29-1 and TRBJ2-5. The germline CDR1 and CDR2 sequences are SQVTM and ANQGSEA. CDR3 length: 12 residues. The chain's CDR3 is CSVGQIGETQYF. Filled out from reference TRBV29-1 and TRBJ2-5, the complete variable domain reads SAVISQKPSRDICQRGTSLTIQCQVDSQVTMMFWYRQQPGQSLTLIATANQGSEATYESGFVIDKFPISRPNLTFSTLTVSNMSPEDSSIYLCSVGQIGETQYFGPGTRLLVL.

The rearrangement links TRBV28 to TRBJ1-2. CDR1 is MDHEN, CDR2 SYDVKM, per germline. The length of the CDR3 is 12 residues. CDR3: CASSLNSYGYTF.

CDR3 protein: CASRRTGEDTIYF. The gene calls are TRBV6-5 and TRBJ1-3; TCRdb designates TRBD1, a call that cannot be tested without DNA. CDR1 is MNHEY, CDR2 SVGAGI, per germline. The length of the CDR3 is 13 residues.

The V and J genes are TRBV20-1 and TRBJ2-3; as DNA is missing, the TRBD1 call by TCRdb cannot be tested. The CDR3 has 15 residues. CDR1 DFQATT and CDR2 SNEGSKA come from the germline V gene (reference sequence). The CDR3 region is CSAGSDRERTDTQYF.

V gene TRBV7-8 combines with J gene TRBJ1-2; TCRdb reports TRBD1, a call that lacks DNA to check it against. The V gene's germline CDR1 is SGHVS and CDR2 FQNEAQ. The CDR3 is 13 amino acids. This CDR3 reads CASSATGEYGYTF.

This rearrangement joins TRBV19 to TRBJ2-5; absent DNA, TCRdb's TRBD2 call cannot be checked. CDR1 is LNHDA and CDR2 is SQIVND in the germline V gene (reference sequence). This CDR3 contains 14 residues. The CDR3 is CASSIGAGRETQYF.

The chain links TRBV5-1 to TRBJ1-6; TCRdb indicates TRBD1, and absent DNA this call remains unverified. This CDR3 spans 14 amino acids. CDR1 is SGHRS and CDR2 is YFSETQ in the germline V gene. CDR3 amino acids: CASSLGQSGTPLHF. Using reference TRBV5-1 and TRBJ1-6 for the parts outside the CDR3, the full variable domain is KAGVTQTPRYLIKTRGQQVTLSCSPISGHRSVSWYQQTPGQGLQFLFEYFSETQRNKGNFPGRFSGRQFSNSRSEMNVSTLELGDSALYLCASSLGQSGTPLHFGNGTRLTVT.

The chain employs TRBV6-1 and TRBJ1-1. The germline CDR1 and CDR2 sequences are MNHNS and SASEGT. This CDR3 is built from 13 residues. This CDR3 reads CAGGAGPNTEAFF.

The chain is built from TRBV29-1 and TRBJ1-2. Per the germline V gene, CDR1 is SQVTM and CDR2 is ANQGSEA. This CDR3 is built from 12 residues. CDR3 amino acids: CSVVTASYGYTF.

J is TRBJ2-3 and V is TRBV6-1; without DNA, the TCRdb call of TRBD2 cannot be checked. CDR1 and CDR2 from the germline V gene are MNHNS and SASEGT. CDR3 length: 15 residues. CDR3 loop: CASSLSGRAADTQYF.

This rearrangement joins TRBV5-6 to TRBJ2-5; TCRdb selects TRBD1, and the lack of DNA leaves this call unchecked. CDR1 and CDR2 (germline): SGHDT, YYEEEE. This CDR3 comprises 16 residues. The CDR3 reads CASSSPNRVDQETQYF.

This chain connects TRBV5-1 to TRBJ1-1. CDR3 length: 16 residues. Germline values: CDR1 SGHRS, CDR2 YFSETQ. The CDR3 loop reads CASSRNFGTANTEAFF. Looking up the rest from reference TRBV5-1 and TRBJ1-1 gives the full variable domain: KAGVTQTPRYLIKTRGQQVTLSCSPISGHRSVSWYQQTPGQGLQFLFEYFSETQRNKGNFPGRFSGRQFSNSRSEMNVSTLELGDSALYLCASSRNFGTANTEAFFGQGTRLTVV.

V usage is TRBV4-2 and J usage is TRBJ2-3; no DNA is available, so the TRBD1 call from TCRdb remains unchecked. CDR3 length: 14 amino acids. Germline V gene sequence: CDR1 LGHNA, CDR2 YNFKEQ. This chain's CDR3 is CASSTLSGGDTQYF.

The CDR3 sequence is CSARNGDRVNTEAFF. This sequence joins TRBV20-1 and TRBJ1-1; TCRdb selects TRBD1, and the lack of DNA leaves this call unchecked. Germline assignment: CDR1 DFQATT and CDR2 SNEGSKA (reference sequence). CDR3 length: 15 amino acids.

This rearrangement joins TRBV20-1 to TRBJ1-4; TCRdb outputs TRBD1, but without DNA this stays unchecked. Looked up from germline, CDR1 is DFQATT and CDR2 is SNEGSKA (reference sequence). The CDR3 totals 14 residues. CDR3 sequence: CSASLGRVAEKLFF.

The chain has TRBV7-9 and TRBJ2-7; TCRdb outputs TRBD2, but without DNA this stays unchecked. The CDR3 length is 14 residues. The germline V gene has CDR1 SEHNR and CDR2 FQNEAQ (reference sequence). The CDR3 loop is CASAGTSYSYEQYF.

This rearrangement joins TRBV29-1 to TRBJ2-2. CDR1 SQVTM and CDR2 ANQGSEA come from the germline V gene. This CDR3 spans 14 amino acids. CDR3 in amino acids: CSSIDSSNTGELFF.

The chain couples TRBV15 to TRBJ2-1; TCRdb lists TRBD1, though no DNA is available to test this call. CDR1 and CDR2 from the germline V gene are LNHNV and YYDKDF (reference sequence). The CDR3 consists of 14 residues. This CDR3 reads CATSRPGSHNEQFF. The full variable domain, its missing parts supplied by reference TRBV15 and TRBJ2-1, is DAMVIQNPRYQVTQFGKPVTLSCSQTLNHNVMYWYQQKSSQAPKLLFHYYDKDFNNEADTPDNFQSRRPNTSFCFLDIRSPGLGDTAMYLCATSRPGSHNEQFFGPGTRLTVL.

This sequence joins TRBV5-1 and TRBJ2-3; TCRdb reports TRBD2, a call that lacks DNA to check it against. The germline gives CDR1 SGHRS, CDR2 YFSETQ. The CDR3 extends over 17 amino acids. CDR3 amino acids: CASSHVGVGSATDTQYF.

The chain combines TRBV29-1 with TRBJ1-2; the TCRdb call, TRBD1, lacks DNA for checking. The CDR3 extends over 12 amino acids. Germline CDR1 is SQVTM and CDR2 is ANQGSEA. The CDR3 sequence is CSVDGQGWDYTF. The variable domain in full, with the rest retrieved from reference TRBV29-1 and TRBJ1-2, is SAVISQKPSRDICQRGTSLTIQCQVDSQVTMMFWYRQQPGQSLTLIATANQGSEATYESGFVIDKFPISRPNLTFSTLTVSNMSPEDSSIYLCSVDGQGWDYTFGSGTRLTVV.

J is TRBJ2-5 and V is TRBV28; the D call of TRBD2 rests on TCRdb alone, since no DNA is present to check it. Germline lookup yields CDR1 MDHEN and CDR2 SYDVKM. The length of the CDR3 is 15 residues. The CDR3 protein is CASSLRTSAEETQYF.

This CDR3 reads CSEGQGGNTQYF. The chain has TRBV29-1 and TRBJ2-3; the TCRdb call, TRBD1, lacks DNA for checking. The CDR3 runs 12 residues. The germline V gene has CDR1 SQVTM and CDR2 ANQGSEA.

J is TRBJ2-5 and V is TRBV3-1; absent DNA, TCRdb's TRBD2 call cannot be checked. The germline V gene encodes CDR1 LGHDT and CDR2 YNNKEL (reference sequence). The CDR3 sequence is 18 residues long. The CDR3 spells CASSQVRSGLAAQETQYF.

The gene calls are TRBV5-6 and TRBJ2-2; the D call of TRBD1 rests on TCRdb alone, since no DNA is present to check it. This CDR3 spans 17 amino acids. Per germline, CDR1 SGHDT and CDR2 YYEEEE. CDR3 protein: CASSSGLSPGGTGELFF.

The rearrangement links TRBV5-4 to TRBJ2-1; TCRdb designates TRBD2, a call that cannot be tested without DNA. Germline V gene lookup returns CDR1 SGHNT and CDR2 YYREEE (reference sequence). The CDR3 runs to 15 residues. The CDR3 region is CASSFSLAVSDEQFF.

The J gene is TRBJ2-4, the V gene TRBV13. Germline V gives CDR1 PRHDT, CDR2 FYEKMQ (reference sequence). The CDR3 is 15 residues long. This CDR3 is CASSLSSIAKNIQYF.